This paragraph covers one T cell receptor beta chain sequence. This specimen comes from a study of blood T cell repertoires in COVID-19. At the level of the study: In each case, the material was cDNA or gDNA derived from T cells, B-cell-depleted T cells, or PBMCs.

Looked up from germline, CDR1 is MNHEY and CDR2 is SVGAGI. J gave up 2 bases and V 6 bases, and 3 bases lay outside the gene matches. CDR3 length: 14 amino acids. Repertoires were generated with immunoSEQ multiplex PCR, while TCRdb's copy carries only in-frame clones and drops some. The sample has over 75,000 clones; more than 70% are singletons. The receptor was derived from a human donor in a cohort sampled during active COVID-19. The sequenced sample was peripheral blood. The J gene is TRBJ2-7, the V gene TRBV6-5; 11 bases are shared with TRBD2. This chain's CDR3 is CASRVAGGTYEQYF. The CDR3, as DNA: TGTGCCAGCAGGGTAGCGGGAGGGACCTACGAGCAGTACTTC.